This T cell receptor beta chain was obtained from a study of siplizumab effects on memory and regulatory T cells. Whole-study results and caveats: Proliferating siplizumab-culture Tregs lacked confirmation of suppressive function. Memory cells seemed less diverse than naive T cells, which seemed major alloresponse contributors.

Per sample, the assay covered about 10^5 TCR templates. Profiled with immunoSEQ multiplex PCR; TCRdb holds only in-frame clones, not every one. The table records about 99,000 clones, about 93% of them present only once. Turning to this clone: As yet, its antigen is unknown.

This sequence was found in a human donor in good health. The source material was Tregs sorted from blood.

Here the CDR3 DNA reads TGTGCCAGCACCCCACGGGCCCCAGTTGAAGCTTTCTTT. Its protein product is CASTPRAPVEAFF. The rearrangement links TRBV27 to TRBJ1-1; D is ambiguous. V was trimmed by 7 bases and J by 7 bases, leaving 16 bases between them. This CDR3 is built from 13 residues. Germline CDR1 is MNHEY and CDR2 is SMNVEV (reference sequence).